This TCR beta chain derives from a study of cytomegalovirus exposure and HLA in healthy donors. Study-wide findings and caveats: It was reported in a later analysis that an Asian-associated ancestry cluster showed fewer N-insertions than the roughly 620-donor mean.

The ends lost 4 bases at V and 1 base at J; junction bases unmatched: 13. CDR1 is LGHNA and CDR2 is YNFKEQ in the germline V gene. The CDR3 totals 18 residues. With 60 Vbeta and 13 Jbeta primers, the PCR was carried out. Some clones are missing from TCRdb's copy, which holds only in-frame ones; the method was immunoSEQ multiplex PCR. The table includes about 160,000 clones, approximately 72% detected once. As to this clone: Its antigen is undetermined.

The receptor was derived from a middle-aged man in good health and CMV-seropositive. The V call is TRBV4-2, the J call TRBJ1-1, with 9 bases that match TRBD1. The sequenced sample was PBMCs. CDR3 nucleotide sequence: TGTGCCAGCAGCCCTAGTACAGGGGGCGCCTGGACGAACACTGAAGCTTTCTTT. Residues: CASSPSTGGAWTNTEAFF.